This record concerns one T cell receptor (beta chain) sequence. Its antigen is as yet unknown. The PCR used 60 Vbeta and 13 Jbeta primers. Repertoires were generated with immunoSEQ multiplex PCR, while TCRdb's copy carries only in-frame clones and drops some. This table holds some 84,000 clones. These data are taken from a study of cytomegalovirus exposure and HLA in healthy donors. Study-wide points: Both high specificity and high sensitivity reportedly marked the classifier's diagnosis of cytomegalovirus status.

Germline-derived CDR1 and CDR2 are SGHRS and YFSETQ. The CDR3 has 14 amino acids. V was pared by 3 bases and J by 4 bases, with 13 bases between. The chain employs TRBV5-1 and TRBJ1-1, with TRBD1 as a possible D gene (5 bases). This receptor was identified in a man aged 45-60 years in good health and CMV-seronegative. Source material: PBMCs. The CDR3 nucleotides are TGCGCCAGCAGCTCGTTAGGCGGGGGCACTGAAGCTTTCTTT. Translation gives CASSSLGGGTEAFF.